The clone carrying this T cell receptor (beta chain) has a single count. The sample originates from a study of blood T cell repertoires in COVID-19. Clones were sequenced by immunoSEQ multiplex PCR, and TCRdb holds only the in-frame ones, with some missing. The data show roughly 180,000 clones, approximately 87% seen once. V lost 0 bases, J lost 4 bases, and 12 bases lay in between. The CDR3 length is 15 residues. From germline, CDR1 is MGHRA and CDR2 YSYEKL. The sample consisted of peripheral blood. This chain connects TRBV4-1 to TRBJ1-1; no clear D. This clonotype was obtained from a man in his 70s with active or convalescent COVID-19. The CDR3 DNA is TGCGCCAGCAGCCAAGATATACCTCGGGGCACTGAAGCTTTCTTT. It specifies CASSQDIPRGTEAFF.